This T cell receptor (beta chain) comes out of a study of T cells in Graves' hyperthyroidism and ophthalmopathy. Authors of the study amplified TCR beta CDR3 regions from RNA transcripts. The HTBI set primed first-round TCR CDR3 RT-PCR. MiXCR, applied by TCRdb to the multiplex PCR reads, yields one record per CDR3 protein. The table includes under 250,000 distinct CDR3 sequences, about 15% detected once. This clonotype occurred a few times. The V end lost 3 bases, the J end lost 3 bases, and 9 bases lay between the germline ends. This CDR3 is built from 13 residues. Germline V gene sequence: CDR1 DFQATT, CDR2 SNEGSKA (reference sequence).

The rearrangement joins TRBV20-1 to TRBJ1-5; no reliable D call. The sequenced material came from blood. This receptor was taken from a woman aged 50 to 60 with Graves' hyperthyroidism. The CDR3 loop is CSASQGVNQPQHF. DNA for the CDR3: TGCAGTGCTAGCCAAGGAGTCAATCAGCCCCAGCATTTT.